The source of this TCR beta chain is a study listed by TCRdb under 2016. Library preparation was by RT-PCR. For sequencing, an Illumina MiSeq was employed. Using fastp at Q25 and MiXCR, TCRdb reprocessed the public reads and kept productive beta chains. Duplicate CDR3 protein sequences are folded into a single record with the most common DNA and genes. This sample comprises about 680,000 distinct CDR3 sequences, 13% to 15% of them detected only once. The ten largest clones add up to roughly 4% of the sample. Based on the germline V gene, the CDR1 and CDR2 sequences are KGHDR and SFDVKD. Inclusive of the bounding cysteine and phenylalanine, the CDR3 is 14 residues long. The only DNA kept is the CDR3, 42 bases in frame from the first base. The germline V end is reduced by 7 bases and the J end by 12 bases; junction bases left unmatched: 13. About this clonotype itself: Its antigen target is currently unknown. No base-level quality is on record; no much larger clone is a single base apart.

Material for sequencing was memory CD4+ T cells from blood. This chain is built from TRBV24-1 and TRBJ2-1, with 8 bases in between that match TRBD2. The sequence came from a female donor in good health, serving as a healthy control. Here is the DNA: TGTGCCACCAGCCAACCACCAGCGGGGGAAGGGCAGTTCTTC. It codes for CATSQPPAGEGQFF.